The entry below gives a single T cell receptor (beta chain) sequence along with its context. Its antigen is still unknown. Per-base qualities were not stored, and no clone one base away is much larger. This sample was included in a study of technical replicates of blood from several donors (dated by TCRdb to about 2017). Libraries were made using the immunoSEQ multiplex PCR assay. This is the immuneACCESS table as TCRdb keeps it, with only in-frame sequences that have V and J called. A part of the clones is gone; compared with another copy, unresolved V genes explain less than half, and the rest is unexplained. For this sample there are around 80,000 clones; approximately 94% appear just once. Approximately 0.39% of the sample belongs to the ten largest clones. Trimming costs V 2 bases and J 5 bases, and their ends lie 16 bases apart. The CDR3 starts with the cysteine, ends with the phenylalanine, and has 15 residues. The only DNA kept is the CDR3, 45 bases in frame from the first base. Taken from the germline V gene, the CDR1 and CDR2 loops are MRHNA and SNTAGT.

This clonotype was obtained from a human donor in good health. The rearranged chain carries TRBV6-4 and TRBJ2-7, with TRBD2 as a weak D call on 5 bases. The source material was T cells isolated from PBMCs. The DNA reads TGTGCCAGCAGTGACACCCGAGGAGGACGAGACGAGCAGTACTTC. Translated, it gives CASSDTRGGRDEQYF.